The clone carrying this TCR beta chain has a handful of counts. Its antigen is unknown. Looked up from germline, CDR1 is SGHVS and CDR2 is FNYEAQ. CDR3 size: 14 residues. V lost 2 bases and J lost 5, with 9 bases in between. These data come from a study of response to subunit inactivated influenza vaccine. Study conclusions and caveats: Every seasonal influenza vaccination brings in few new T cells, the authors suggested.

One entry per CDR3 protein results from TCRdb running MiXCR on the RT-PCR reads. The sample records 550,000 to 800,000 distinct CDR3 sequences, approximately 15% being singletons. V gene TRBV7-6 combines with J gene TRBJ2-2; weak D call: TRBD1 (5 bases). This sequence was found in a man aged 45-60 years who received an inactivated influenza vaccine. This material consisted of PBMCs from blood, taken around two weeks before vaccination. The CDR3 loop reads CASSLLRDTGELFF. The DNA for the CDR3 is TGTGCCAGCAGCTTACTCAGGGATACCGGGGAGCTGTTTTTT.